The 28 T cell receptor beta chains given below trace back to one sample, sequenced in a study of blood T cell repertoires in COVID-19. Clones were sequenced by immunoSEQ multiplex PCR, and TCRdb holds only the in-frame ones, with some missing. The repertoire holds some 97,000 clones, with almost 90% as singletons. Sample: peripheral blood. Receptors were obtained from a human donor in a cohort sampled during active COVID-19.

J is TRBJ2-1 and V is TRBV4-1, with D perhaps TRBD2 (6 bases). This CDR3 spans 13 amino acids. Germline-derived CDR1 and CDR2 are MGHRA and YSYEKL. V gave up 4 bases and J gave up 6 bases, with 10 bases separating them. CDR3 sequence reads: CASSPELANEQFF. Written as DNA, the CDR3 is TGCGCCAGCAGCCCCGAACTAGCCAATGAGCAGTTCTTC.

The chain couples TRBV6-5 to TRBJ1-2; 7 positions agree with TRBD1. The V and J ends lost 6 bases and 1 base, in that order; junction bases with no gene match: 5. The CDR3 has 14 amino acids. Germline V gene lookup returns CDR1 MNHEY and CDR2 SVGAGI. CDR3 DNA: TGTGCCAGCAGCGACAGGGTTTATAACTATGGCTACACCTTC. This encodes CASSDRVYNYGYTF.

V is TRBV5-6 and J is TRBJ1-5; no clear D. The germline gives CDR1 SGHDT, CDR2 YYEEEE. V was clipped by 2 bases and J by 6 bases, with 24 bases between them. The CDR3 extends over 18 amino acids. CDR3 region: CASSFRSHSAAVSQPQHF. The CDR3 DNA is TGTGCCAGCAGCTTTCGCTCCCATTCGGCCGCGGTCAGTCAGCCCCAGCATTTT.

The CDR3 spells CASSLFALSGTEIDKAFF. CDR3 DNA sequence: TGTGCCAGCAGTTTATTTGCCCTATCCGGGACAGAAATTGATAAAGCTTTCTTT. This chain links TRBV28 with TRBJ1-1, with 7 bases lining up with TRBD1. CDR1 is MDHEN, CDR2 SYDVKM, per germline. This CDR3 spans 18 amino acids. The J segment lost 9 bases and the V segment lost 1 base, leaving 20 bases of the junction unmatched.

CDR3 amino acids: CASSTRTGALYNEQFF. CDR3 coding DNA: TGTGCCAGCAGCACAAGGACAGGGGCCCTTTACAATGAGCAGTTCTTC. The V gene is TRBV7-2, the J gene TRBJ2-1; 9 positions match TRBD1. CDR1 is SGHTA, CDR2 FQGNSA, per germline. The CDR3 is 16 amino acids. After removal of 5 bases from V and 4 bases from J, the junction contained 9 bases not matched to a gene.

The CDR3 here is CASTPGQGHQPQHF. The CDR3 DNA reads as TGTGCCAGCACCCCGGGACAGGGTCATCAGCCCCAGCATTTT. The chain combines TRBV6-2 or TRBV6-3 with TRBJ1-5, with 9 bases that match TRBD1. Losses at the gene ends were 7 bases for V and 5 bases for J; bases not matched to a gene: 6. In germline, CDR1 is MNHEY, CDR2 SVGEGT. This CDR3 region has 14 residues.

The V and J genes are TRBV7-8 and TRBJ2-7, with TRBD1 identical over 10 bases. V trimming: 5 bases; J trimming: 5 bases; junction bases outside the gene matches: 6. The CDR3 spans 14 residues. CDR1 SGHVS and CDR2 FQNEAQ come from the germline V gene. CDR3 DNA: TGTGCCAGCAGCCTCCGGGACAGGGGTAACGAGCAGTACTTC. Translating it yields CASSLRDRGNEQYF.

The chain joins TRBV27 to TRBJ1-1; 7 bases agree with TRBD1. Germline trimming cut 4 bases from V and 5 bases from J; bases unmatched to any gene: 7. Germline lookup yields CDR1 MNHEY and CDR2 SMNVEV (reference sequence). CDR3 length: 14 residues. This CDR3 reads CASSSSGGRTEAFF. CDR3 sequence (DNA): TGTGCCAGCAGTTCCTCAGGGGGACGGACTGAAGCTTTCTTT.

The rearrangement joins TRBV5-1 to TRBJ2-1, with 9 bases aligning to TRBD1. The CDR3 sequence is 14 residues long. Germline V lookup: CDR1 SGHRS, CDR2 YFSETQ. V lost 3 bases, J lost 6 bases, and 4 bases stayed unmatched. The CDR3 DNA reads TGCGCCAGCAGCTCTGGACAGGGGCCCAATGAGCAGTTCTTC. This translates into CASSSGQGPNEQFF.

DNA for the CDR3: TGTGCCAGCAGCTTAGGGGGCGGCGAGCAGTACTTC. This encodes CASSLGGGEQYF. The V gene is TRBV11-2, the J gene TRBJ2-7, with D possibly matching TRBD1 (5 bases). CDR1 and CDR2 (germline): SGHAT, FQNNGV. CDR3 size: 12 residues. Trimming took off 1 base at V and 6 bases at J, with 7 bases between the two ends.

The chain has TRBV7-9 and TRBJ2-4, with D possibly being TRBD2 (5 bases). Deletions cut 6 bases from V and 9 bases from J, with 12 bases between. Germline loops: CDR1 SEHNR, CDR2 FQNEAQ (reference sequence). CDR3 length equals 12 residues. The CDR3 protein is CASSPERAIQYF. The CDR3 DNA follows: TGTGCCAGCAGTCCTGAGAGGGCCATTCAGTACTTC.

The chain has TRBV10-3 and TRBJ1-2; maybe TRBD1 (5 bases). Between the trimmed V and J ends, which lost 6 bases and 3 bases, there was a span of 8 bases. The CDR3 sequence is 12 residues long. The V gene's germline CDR1 is ENHRY and CDR2 SYGVKD. The CDR3 sequence: CAIRGPDYGYTF. The CDR3 region has the DNA TGTGCCATCAGGGGGCCGGACTATGGCTACACCTTC.

The chain combines TRBV7-2 with TRBJ2-1; D might be TRBD2 (5 bases). Trimming left V 4 bases short and J 2 bases short, with 15 bases between. The CDR3 covers 16 residues. Germline V gives CDR1 SGHTA, CDR2 FQGNSA. CDR3 residues: CASSSILAPTYNEQFF. The CDR3 DNA reads TGTGCCAGCAGCTCAATTCTAGCTCCAACCTACAATGAGCAGTTCTTC.

In its sample, this clone was seen a few times. This chain links TRBV2 with TRBJ2-1; 8 nucleotides line up with TRBD2. Germline V CDR1 and CDR2: SNHLY, FYNNEI. The CDR3 spans 12 residues. With V trimmed by 4 bases and J by 13 bases, 6 bases remained unmatched. The CDR3 bases are TGTGCCAGCAGTGTTGGAGCGGGAGATCAGTTCTTC. It codes for CASSVGAGDQFF.

The CDR3 sequence: CSAFFNEQFF. The CDR3 DNA follows: TGCAGTGCTTTCTTCAATGAGCAGTTCTTC. The chain recombines TRBV20-1 with TRBJ2-1; no reliable D call. V gave up 5 bases and J gave up 6 bases, with 5 bases separating them. This CDR3 comprises 10 residues. CDR1 and CDR2 from the germline V gene are DFQATT and SNEGSKA (reference sequence).

This rearrangement joins TRBV5-4 to TRBJ2-3, with 9 bases that match TRBD1. Germline V gene lookup returns CDR1 SGHNT and CDR2 YYREEE (reference sequence). V shed 5 bases and J 5 bases; nucleotides not matched to a gene: 3. CDR3 length equals 13 residues. The CDR3 nucleotides read TGTGCCAGCAGTCGACAGGGGGAAGATACGCAGTATTTT. This encodes CASSRQGEDTQYF.

The chain joins TRBV9 to TRBJ1-1; 7 nucleotides match TRBD1. The CDR3 loop spans 14 amino acids. Germline V gene data show CDR1 as SGDLS and CDR2 as YYNGEE. V gave up 2 bases and J gave up 4 bases; unmatched junction bases: 5. CDR3 loop: CASSVNHRGTEAFF. The CDR3 DNA reads TGTGCCAGCAGCGTCAATCACAGGGGCACTGAAGCTTTCTTT. The variable domain in full, completed from reference TRBV9 and TRBJ1-1, reads DSGVTQTPKHLITATGQRVTLRCSPRSGDLSVYWYQQSLDQGLQFLIQYYNGEERAKGNILERFSAQQFPDLHSELNLSSLELGDSALYFCASSVNHRGTEAFFGQGTRLTVV.

This chain joins TRBV30 and TRBJ1-1; 12 nucleotides agree with TRBD1. CDR1 and CDR2 (germline): GTSNPN, SVGIG (reference sequence). The CDR3 spans 16 residues. Trimming removed 1 base from V and 5 bases from J; junction bases left unmatched: 8. Here the CDR3 reads CAWSARDRGRWTEAFF. The CDR3 DNA sequence: TGTGCCTGGAGTGCCCGGGACAGGGGGCGTTGGACTGAAGCTTTCTTT.

The rearrangement uses TRBV19 and TRBJ1-3, with 7 bases lining up with TRBD1. Germline V lookup: CDR1 LNHDA, CDR2 SQIVND (reference sequence). The CDR3 has 14 amino acids. Trimming cost V 8 bases and J 0 bases; bases outside gene matches: 4. The CDR3, as DNA: TGTGCCAGTTCCTACAGGGGCTCTGGAAACACCATATATTTT. Translating it yields CASSYRGSGNTIYF.

The V gene is TRBV15, the J gene TRBJ1-6, with 8 bases lining up with TRBD1. The ends lost 5 bases at V and 0 bases at J; junction bases unmatched: 6. This CDR3 spans 17 amino acids. CDR1 is LNHNV and CDR2 is YYDKDF in the germline V gene (reference sequence). The CDR3 sequence is CATSEDRGRSYNSPLHF. In DNA form, the CDR3 reads TGTGCCACCAGCGAAGACAGGGGTCGCTCCTATAATTCACCCCTCCACTTT.

This sequence joins TRBV11-2 and TRBJ1-4, with TRBD1 as a possible D gene (5 bases). V shed 5 bases and J shed 0 bases, with 13 bases lying between them. The CDR3 contains 16 residues. The germline gives CDR1 SGHAT, CDR2 FQNNGV. This chain's CDR3 is CASSGVREATNEKLFF. The DNA of the CDR3 is TGTGCCAGCAGCGGTGTCAGGGAGGCAACTAATGAAAAACTGTTTTTT.

The V and J genes are TRBV6-4 and TRBJ1-2, with 10 bases fitting TRBD1. Germline V gives CDR1 MRHNA, CDR2 SNTAGT. The CDR3 contains 15 residues. Unmatched junction bases numbered 9, after V lost 6 bases and J lost 5 bases. The CDR3 sequence: CASRPSDRGSYGYTF. The CDR3 nucleotides are TGTGCCAGCAGACCCTCGGACAGGGGGTCATATGGCTACACCTTC.

CDR3 in amino acids: CAISDGNQPQHF. As DNA, the CDR3 is TGTGCCATCAGTGACGGGAATCAGCCCCAGCATTTT. The gene calls are TRBV10-3 and TRBJ1-5; no reliable D call. Germline V gives CDR1 ENHRY, CDR2 SYGVKD. V lost 3 bases and J lost 4, with 4 bases in between. The CDR3 has 12 amino acids.

The chain has TRBV6-2 or TRBV6-3 and TRBJ1-4; tentatively, D is TRBD1 (6 bases). Per the germline V gene, CDR1 is MNHEY and CDR2 is SVGEGT. The CDR3 is made up of 15 amino acids. V was pared by 5 bases and J by 3 bases, with 13 bases between. CDR3 in amino acids: CASSALGGPNEKLFF. The CDR3, as DNA: TGTGCCAGCAGTGCCCTCGGGGGGCCTAATGAAAAACTGTTTTTT.

V usage is TRBV19 and J usage is TRBJ2-7; 11 nucleotides match TRBD1. Germline assignment: CDR1 LNHDA and CDR2 SQIVND (reference sequence). J gave up 4 bases and V 5 bases, and 4 bases lay outside the gene matches. The CDR3 has 14 amino acids. CDR3 protein: CASSYGTGGYEQYF. The CDR3 DNA reads TGTGCCAGTAGTTATGGGACAGGGGGTTACGAGCAGTACTTC. The full variable domain, its missing parts supplied by reference TRBV19 and TRBJ2-7, is DGGITQSPKYLFRKEGQNVTLSCEQNLNHDAMYWYRQDPGQGLRLIYYSQIVNDFQKGDIAEGYSVSREKKESFPLTVTSAQKNPTAFYLCASSYGTGGYEQYFGPGTRLTVT.

The chain recombines TRBV7-9 with TRBJ2-3; a possible D gene is TRBD2 (6 bases). CDR3 length equals 14 residues. The germline V and J ends were trimmed by 5 bases and 5 bases, with 14 bases remaining between them. Germline V gene data show CDR1 as SEHNR and CDR2 as FQNEAQ (reference sequence). This CDR3 is CASSRTNRGDTQYF. Here the CDR3 DNA reads TGTGCCAGCAGCCGGACTAATAGGGGAGATACGCAGTATTTT.

The rearrangement links TRBV30 to TRBJ1-3; weak D call: TRBD1 (6 bases). With 2 bases removed from V and 3 bases from J, the gap between germline ends came to 11 bases. Per the germline V gene, CDR1 is GTSNPN and CDR2 is SVGIG (reference sequence). The CDR3 is made up of 14 amino acids. CDR3 DNA: TGTGCCTGGAGTAGCGGGGGCTTTGGAAACACCATATATTTT. It codes for CAWSSGGFGNTIYF.

The chain recombines TRBV6-6 with TRBJ2-7; D uncertain. The CDR3 extends over 11 amino acids. The germline V gene encodes CDR1 MNHNY and CDR2 SVGAGI (reference sequence). The V end lost 5 bases, the J end lost 2 bases, and 4 bases lay between the germline ends. The CDR3 sequence: CASSPAYEQYF. The CDR3 bases are TGTGCCAGCAGTCCCGCCTACGAGCAGTACTTC.